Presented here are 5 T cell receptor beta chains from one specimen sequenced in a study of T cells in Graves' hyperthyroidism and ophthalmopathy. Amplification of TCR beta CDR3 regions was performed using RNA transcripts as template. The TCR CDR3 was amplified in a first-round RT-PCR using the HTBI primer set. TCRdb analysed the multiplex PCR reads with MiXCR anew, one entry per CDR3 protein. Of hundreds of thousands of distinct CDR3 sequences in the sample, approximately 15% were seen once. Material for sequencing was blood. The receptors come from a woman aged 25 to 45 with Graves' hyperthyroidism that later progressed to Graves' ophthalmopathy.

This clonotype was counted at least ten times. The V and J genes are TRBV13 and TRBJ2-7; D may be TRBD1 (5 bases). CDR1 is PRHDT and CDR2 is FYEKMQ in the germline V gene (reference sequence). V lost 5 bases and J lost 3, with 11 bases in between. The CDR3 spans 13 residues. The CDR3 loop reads CASSMTVRYEQYF. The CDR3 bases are TGTGCCAGCAGCATGACAGTCCGCTACGAGCAGTACTTC.

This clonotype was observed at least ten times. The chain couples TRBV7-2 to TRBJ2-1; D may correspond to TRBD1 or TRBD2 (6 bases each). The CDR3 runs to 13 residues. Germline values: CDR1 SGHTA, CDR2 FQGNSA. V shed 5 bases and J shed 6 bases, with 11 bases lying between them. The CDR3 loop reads CASSPWGANEQFF. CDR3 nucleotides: TGTGCCAGCAGCCCATGGGGGGCCAATGAGCAGTTCTTC.

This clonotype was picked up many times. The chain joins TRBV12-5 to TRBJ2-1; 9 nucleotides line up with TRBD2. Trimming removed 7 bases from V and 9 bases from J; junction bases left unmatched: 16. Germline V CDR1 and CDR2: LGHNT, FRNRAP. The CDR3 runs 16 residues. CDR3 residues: CASAMVVKREVGEQFF. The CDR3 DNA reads TGTGCTAGTGCCATGGTAGTAAAGCGGGAGGTGGGTGAGCAGTTCTTC.

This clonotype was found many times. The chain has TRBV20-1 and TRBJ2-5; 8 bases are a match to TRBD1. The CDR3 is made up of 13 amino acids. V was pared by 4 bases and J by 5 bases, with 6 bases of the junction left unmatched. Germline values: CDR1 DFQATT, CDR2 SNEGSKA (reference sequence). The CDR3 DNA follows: TGCAGTGCTATCGGGACAGGCTGGGAGACCCAGTACTTC. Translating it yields CSAIGTGWETQYF.

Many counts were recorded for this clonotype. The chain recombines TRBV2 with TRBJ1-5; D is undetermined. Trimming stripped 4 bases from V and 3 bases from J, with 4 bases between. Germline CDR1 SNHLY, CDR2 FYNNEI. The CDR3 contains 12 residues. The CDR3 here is CASSGTNQPQHF. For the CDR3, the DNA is TGTGCCAGCAGTGGGACCAATCAGCCCCAGCATTTT.